The 32 T cell receptor beta chains listed next were all sequenced from one sample in a study of cytomegalovirus exposure and HLA in healthy donors (dated by TCRdb to about 2017). Library creation used the immunoSEQ multiplex PCR assay. The multiplex PCR relied on a mix of 60 forward primers for TCR Vbeta segments and 13 reverse primers for TCR Jbeta segments. The source is immuneACCESS, and TCRdb retained only in-frame sequences with V and J called. Part of the clones is not carried over; for the studies checked, unresolved V genes explain less than half of this, and the remainder is unexplained. This sample lists over 100,000 clones; about 72% were detected once. Of the sample, around 1.6% is held by the ten largest clones. Specimen: PBMCs. All receptors come from a female donor in good health and CMV-seronegative.

The V gene is TRBV15, the J gene TRBJ2-7; D is possibly TRBD1 (6 bases). V shed 0 bases and J shed 3 bases, with 12 bases lying between them. The CDR3 totals 15 residues. CDR1 and CDR2 (germline): LNHNV, YYDKDF (reference sequence). The CDR3 protein is CATSREAGVNYEQYF. The CDR3 DNA reads as TGTGCCACCAGCAGAGAGGCAGGGGTCAACTACGAGCAGTACTTC.

The V call is TRBV7-9, the J call TRBJ2-7; TRBD1 agrees at 7 bases. V was pared by 6 bases and J by 5 bases, with 7 bases of the junction left unmatched. CDR3 length equals 13 residues. Germline CDR1 SEHNR, CDR2 FQNEAQ (reference sequence). CDR3 in amino acids: CASSSDRLDEQYF. The CDR3 bases are TGTGCCAGCAGTTCGGACAGGCTTGACGAGCAGTACTTC.

This clone occurred a few times. The chain uses TRBV2 and TRBJ2-7; 10 bases line up with TRBD1. The CDR3 loop spans 17 amino acids. The J segment lost 0 bases and the V segment lost 7 bases, leaving 12 bases of the junction unmatched. Germline assignment: CDR1 SNHLY and CDR2 FYNNEI. CDR3 coding DNA: TGTGCCAGCAACCCGGGACAGGGGCGAGGAAGCTCCTACGAGCAGTACTTC. Amino acid sequence: CASNPGQGRGSSYEQYF.

This clone has more than one count but fewer than ten. The V call is TRBV11-3, the J call TRBJ2-1, with D maybe TRBD2 (8 bases). The CDR3 is 15 residues long. Trimming took 4 bases from V and 8 from J, leaving 18 bases between them. In germline, CDR1 is SGHNT, CDR2 YENEEA. The CDR3 loop reads CASSSVGRGQDEQFF. The CDR3 DNA is TGTGCCAGCAGCTCCGTCGGGAGGGGGCAGGATGAGCAGTTCTTC. Full variable domain (rest looked up from reference TRBV11-3 and TRBJ2-1): EAGVVQSPRYKIIEKKQPVAFWCNPISGHNTLYWYLQNLGQGPELLIRYENEEAVDDSQLPKDRFSAERLKGVDSTLKIQPAELGDSAVYLCASSSVGRGQDEQFFGPGTRLTVL.

This chain links TRBV6-1 with TRBJ2-7, with D maybe TRBD2 (6 bases). This CDR3 contains 13 residues. The V and J ends lost 11 bases and 3 bases respectively, with 17 bases between them. Per germline, CDR1 MNHNS and CDR2 SASEGT. CDR3 nucleotide sequence: TGTGCCCTAAGGACGGGAGCGGTCTACGAGCAGTACTTC. Encoded protein: CALRTGAVYEQYF.

This chain uses TRBV7-6 with TRBJ2-2; weak D call: TRBD2 (6 bases). The CDR3 length is 15 residues. Germline CDR1 SGHVS, CDR2 FNYEAQ. V was clipped by 5 bases and J by 0 bases, with 10 bases between them. CDR3: CASSPSGPNTGELFF. The CDR3 nucleotides are TGTGCCAGCAGCCCGAGCGGGCCGAACACCGGGGAGCTGTTTTTT. The full variable domain, completed using reference TRBV7-6 and TRBJ2-2, is GAGVSQSPRYKVTKRGQDVALRCDPISGHVSLYWYRQALGQGPEFLTYFNYEAQQDKSGLPNDRFSAERPEGSISTLTIQRTEQRDSAMYRCASSPSGPNTGELFFGEGSRLTVL.

The chain uses TRBV5-4 and TRBJ1-3; possibly TRBD1 for D (5 bases). Germline loops: CDR1 SGHNT, CDR2 YYREEE (reference sequence). V lost 3 bases and J lost 4, with 11 bases in between. CDR3 size: 14 residues. CDR3 sequence (DNA): TGTGCCAGCAGCTCATACGGGGGAGGAAACACCATATATTTT. Residues: CASSSYGGGNTIYF.

This sequence joins TRBV9 and TRBJ1-2; D may be TRBD1 (5 bases). From germline, CDR1 is SGDLS and CDR2 YYNGEE. V was pared by 2 bases and J by 6 bases, with 20 bases between. The CDR3 contains 16 residues. CDR3 coding DNA: TGTGCCAGCAGCGTTAGTAAGAGCCCGGGACTGCATGGCTACACCTTC. This sequence encodes CASSVSKSPGLHGYTF.

To note about this clone: At one end the junction does not follow the germline gene, possibly because of a read error. The rearrangement joins TRBV7-7 to TRBJ1-2; the match to TRBD1 covers 8 bases. There are 13 residues in the CDR3. The germline V gene encodes CDR1 SSHAT and CDR2 FNYEAQ (reference sequence). The CDR3 DNA reads TGTGCTAGCAGCTCGGGACAGGAAGATGGCTACACCTTC. This encodes CASSSGQEDGYTF.

The V call is TRBV9, the J call TRBJ1-5; D gene ambiguous. With 3 bases removed from V and 5 bases from J, the gap between germline ends came to 9 bases. CDR1 is SGDLS and CDR2 is YYNGEE in the germline V gene. This CDR3 comprises 13 residues. Written as DNA, the CDR3 is TGTGCCAGCAGCGAGCGAGGCGATCAGCCCCAGCATTTT. Its translation: CASSERGDQPQHF.

The chain uses TRBV5-1 and TRBJ2-5; unclear D gene. This CDR3 is 16 amino acids long. Germline values: CDR1 SGHRS, CDR2 YFSETQ. Trimming left V 2 bases short and J 2 bases short, with 16 bases between. The CDR3 is CASSLIPGGRQETQYF. CDR3 DNA sequence: TGCGCCAGCAGCTTAATCCCCGGCGGCCGTCAAGAGACCCAGTACTTC.

This clone was seen only once. Here the CDR3 reads CASSLRGIGQGATEAFF. The CDR3 DNA is TGTGCCAGCAGCTTAAGGGGGATAGGACAGGGGGCCACTGAAGCTTTCTTT. The chain links TRBV7-9 to TRBJ1-1; TRBD1 matches 11 bases. CDR3 size: 17 residues. Trimming cost V 2 bases and J 4 bases; bases outside gene matches: 9. The V gene's germline CDR1 is SEHNR and CDR2 FQNEAQ (reference sequence). Based on the CDR3 plus reference TRBV7-9 and TRBJ1-1, the full variable domain is DTGVSQNPRHKITKRGQNVTFRCDPISEHNRLYWYRQTLGQGPEFLTYFQNEAQLEKSRLLSDRFSAERPKGSFSTLEIQRTEQGDSAMYLCASSLRGIGQGATEAFFGQGTRLTVV.

There are a few counts of this clone. V is TRBV7-3 and J is TRBJ1-2, with 9 bases fitting TRBD1. V shed 5 bases and J 8 bases; nucleotides not matched to a gene: 9. CDR3 length: 14 amino acids. Germline lookup yields CDR1 SGHTA and CDR2 FQGTGA. Here the CDR3 DNA reads TGTGCCAGCAGCCCGCCGGGACAGGGAAACGGCTACACCTTC. Translated: CASSPPGQGNGYTF.

This chain uses TRBV9 with TRBJ2-3, with TRBD2 as a possible D gene (5 bases). The V gene lost 2 bases and the J gene lost 0 bases, with 16 bases spanning the gap. The length of the CDR3 is 17 residues. Germline CDR1 is SGDLS and CDR2 is YYNGEE. CDR3 protein: CASSVTGLGPSTDTQYF. The CDR3 DNA sequence: TGTGCCAGCAGCGTGACGGGATTGGGCCCTAGCACAGATACGCAGTATTTT.

The sample holds one count of this clone. The V and J genes are TRBV19 and TRBJ2-6; D is undetermined. Germline V lookup: CDR1 LNHDA, CDR2 SQIVND (reference sequence). This CDR3 is built from 14 residues. V lost 5 bases to trimming and J lost 4 bases, with 9 bases between them. As DNA, the CDR3 is TGTGCCAGTAGTTTATTGGCCGGGGCCAACGTCCTGACTTTC. Amino acids: CASSLLAGANVLTF.

The V call is TRBV6-1, the J call TRBJ1-6; D remains ambiguous. The V and J ends lost 2 bases and 7 bases respectively, with 9 bases between them. The CDR3 is 14 residues long. Germline CDR1 reads MNHNS; CDR2 reads SASEGT. The CDR3 DNA follows: TGTGCCAGCAGTGAATGGGCAGCCAATTCACCCCTCCACTTT. It specifies CASSEWAANSPLHF.

This sequence joins TRBV19 and TRBJ1-2; D is ambiguous. CDR3 length: 15 residues. Germline lookup yields CDR1 LNHDA and CDR2 SQIVND (reference sequence). Trimming left V 3 bases short and J 8 bases short, with 19 bases between. CDR3 amino acids: CASSIPGGQIGGYTF. The CDR3 DNA reads as TGTGCCAGTAGTATCCCCGGAGGCCAAATAGGGGGCTACACCTTC.

J is TRBJ2-1 and V is TRBV10-3; 9 positions match TRBD1. The trim removed 4 bases at V and 2 bases at J, leaving 6 bases unmatched. Germline assignment: CDR1 ENHRY and CDR2 SYGVKD. The CDR3 is made up of 16 amino acids. CDR3 DNA: TGTGCCATCAGTGGGGGGGACAGGGACCCCTACAATGAGCAGTTCTTC. Residues: CAISGGDRDPYNEQFF.

CDR3: CASSRQGTIGNTIYF. As DNA, the CDR3 is TGCGCCAGCAGCCGACAGGGAACGATCGGAAACACCATATATTTT. The V and J genes are TRBV5-1 and TRBJ1-3; 7 positions agree with TRBD1. Germline loops: CDR1 SGHRS, CDR2 YFSETQ. The J segment lost 4 bases and the V segment lost 4 bases, leaving 8 bases of the junction unmatched. There are 15 residues in the CDR3.

The V gene is TRBV28, the J gene TRBJ1-1, with 7 positions matching TRBD1. This CDR3 comprises 11 residues. In germline, CDR1 is MDHEN, CDR2 SYDVKM. The trim removed 5 bases at V and 9 bases at J, leaving 3 bases unmatched. The CDR3 sequence is CASSTGQKAFF. CDR3 DNA sequence: TGTGCCAGCAGTACGGGACAGAAAGCTTTCTTT.

The chain carries TRBV14 and TRBJ2-7, with D hard to call. The CDR3 sequence is 13 residues long. Germline values: CDR1 SGHDN, CDR2 FVKESK. Trimming removed 3 bases at V and 0 bases at J, with 6 bases between. CDR3 loop: CASSQYSSYEQYF. For the CDR3, the DNA is TGTGCCAGCAGCCAGTATAGCTCCTACGAGCAGTACTTC.

This sequence joins TRBV29-1 and TRBJ2-5, with 7 bases aligning to TRBD2. Trimming at V came to 2 bases and at J to 1 base, leaving 4 bases not matched to a gene. The germline V gene has CDR1 SQVTM and CDR2 ANQGSEA. The CDR3 loop spans 14 amino acids. This CDR3 reads CSVESSGTQETQYF. CDR3 DNA sequence: TGCAGCGTTGAATCTAGCGGTACCCAAGAGACCCAGTACTTC.

V is TRBV5-6 and J is TRBJ1-1; 7 bases match TRBD1. V dropped 6 bases and J dropped 0; count of bases not matched to a gene: 11. This CDR3 contains 16 residues. Germline-derived CDR1 and CDR2 are SGHDT and YYEEEE. This CDR3 reads CASNLQGWRMNTEAFF. The CDR3 nucleotides are TGTGCCAGCAACTTACAGGGGTGGAGGATGAACACTGAAGCTTTCTTT.

The chain uses TRBV19 and TRBJ2-3; 7 nucleotides align to TRBD1. The CDR3 loop spans 15 amino acids. CDR1 LNHDA and CDR2 SQIVND come from the germline V gene (reference sequence). Trimming removed 3 bases from V and 2 bases from J; junction bases left unmatched: 5. The CDR3 sequence: CASSIRTGLTDTQYF. The CDR3 bases are TGTGCCAGTAGTATCCGGACAGGACTCACAGATACGCAGTATTTT.

The chain carries TRBV28 and TRBJ1-1; TRBD1 matches at 7 bases. CDR1 and CDR2 from the germline V gene are MDHEN and SYDVKM. The CDR3 length is 16 residues. After removal of 3 bases from V and 9 bases from J, the junction contained 16 bases not matched to a gene. Here the CDR3 reads CASSFSSLGTASKAFF. The CDR3 nucleotides are TGTGCCAGCAGTTTCTCTTCCCTCGGGACAGCCAGCAAAGCTTTCTTT.

The genes are TRBV5-3 and TRBJ2-5; D is undetermined. TRBV5-3 is an open reading frame, and its role is uncertain. This CDR3 contains 14 residues. V was shortened by 3 bases and J by 2 bases, with 11 bases between the two germline ends. CDR3 loop: CARSSERTQETQYF. The CDR3 DNA sequence: TGTGCCAGAAGCTCGGAGCGAACTCAAGAGACCCAGTACTTC.

This chain joins TRBV6-1 and TRBJ2-1; 7 bases match TRBD1. J lost 3 bases, V lost 6 bases, and 2 bases had no gene match. This CDR3 is built from 13 residues. Germline V gene sequence: CDR1 MNHNS, CDR2 SASEGT. CDR3 region: CASRDRIYNEQFF. The CDR3 region has the DNA TGTGCCAGCAGGGACAGGATCTACAATGAGCAGTTCTTC.

J is TRBJ1-1 and V is TRBV5-8, with a possible D match to TRBD1 (6 bases). The CDR3 has 15 amino acids. The germline gives CDR1 SGHTS, CDR2 YDEGEE. The ends were cut back, 6 bases at V and 3 bases at J, with 18 bases in the middle. CDR3 nucleotides: TGTGCCAGCACCGCCGGGGGGGCTGGGGACACTGAAGCTTTCTTT. Translating it yields CASTAGGAGDTEAFF.

The V call is TRBV4-3, the J call TRBJ1-3, with D perhaps matching TRBD1 (5 bases). V dropped 2 bases and J dropped 0 bases, with 17 bases sitting between them. In germline, CDR1 is LGHNA, CDR2 YSLEER. This CDR3 contains 18 residues. In DNA form, the CDR3 reads TGCGCCAGCAGCCAACATTCGGCAGGGCCGTCCTCTGGAAACACCATATATTTT. Translating it yields CASSQHSAGPSSGNTIYF.

CDR3 sequence: CASSERRGGQETQYF. DNA for the CDR3: TGTGCCAGCAGTGAAAGGAGGGGAGGGCAAGAGACCCAGTACTTC. The genes are TRBV6-1 and TRBJ2-5; 7 bases are a match to TRBD2. Germline CDR1 MNHNS, CDR2 SASEGT. Trimming cost V 2 bases and J 2 bases; bases outside gene matches: 5. There are 15 residues in the CDR3.

The rearrangement uses TRBV19 and TRBJ2-7; 12 bases match TRBD2. CDR3 size: 15 residues. The V gene's germline CDR1 is LNHDA and CDR2 SQIVND (reference sequence). Germline trimming cut 7 bases from V and 2 bases from J; bases unmatched to any gene: 6. The CDR3 DNA sequence: TGTGCCAGTACCCGGACTAGCGGGACCGCCTACGAGCAGTACTTC. It is translated as CASTRTSGTAYEQYF. Drawing the rest from reference TRBV19 and TRBJ2-7, the complete variable domain is DGGITQSPKYLFRKEGQNVTLSCEQNLNHDAMYWYRQDPGQGLRLIYYSQIVNDFQKGDIAEGYSVSREKKESFPLTVTSAQKNPTAFYLCASTRTSGTAYEQYFGPGTRLTVT.

The genes are TRBV4-3 and TRBJ2-1; 11 bases fit TRBD2. V gave up 0 bases and J gave up 6 bases; unmatched junction bases: 4. The CDR3 extends over 16 amino acids. Germline CDR1 reads LGHNA; CDR2 reads YSLEER. The CDR3 sequence is CASSQEITSGSNEQFF. CDR3 DNA: TGCGCCAGCAGCCAAGAGATCACTAGCGGGAGCAATGAGCAGTTCTTC.